This paragraph reports one T cell receptor beta chain. The sample comes from a study of T cell changes during pregnancy in multiple sclerosis. Profiled with immunoSEQ multiplex PCR; TCRdb holds only in-frame clones, not every one. Of more than 35,000 clones detected, just over 90% appear once; the ten largest clones hold around 0.73%. The sequences come from CD4+ T cells from peripheral blood mononuclear cells, collected in the third trimester of pregnancy. This receptor was identified in a female donor with multiple sclerosis, enrolled in a pregnancy study.

The CDR3 spells CAISSTVAGANVLTF. CDR3 nucleotide sequence: TGTGCCATCAGTTCCACGGTCGCTGGGGCCAACGTCCTGACTTTC. This chain uses TRBV10-3 with TRBJ2-6; D unclear. V was clipped by 5 bases and J by 2 bases, with 10 bases between them. CDR1 and CDR2 from the germline V gene are ENHRY and SYGVKD. The CDR3 loop spans 15 amino acids.